The 2 T cell receptor beta chains in this list originate from one sample, sequenced in a study of T-cell memory formation after mild COVID-19. TCRdb reprocessed the 5' RACE reads with MiXCR, giving one entry per CDR3 protein. This table has some 450,000 distinct CDR3 sequences, 20% appearing once. Input material: PBMCs or a T cell subset sorted from them (not recorded which). Receptors originate from an adult woman who had mild COVID-19 (a few samples of this study predate the infection). Cell type and time point are not known.

The V gene is TRBV14, the J gene TRBJ2-2, with unresolved D. Germline lookup yields CDR1 SGHDN and CDR2 FVKESK. The CDR3 totals 16 residues. The ends were cut back, 3 bases at V and 3 bases at J, with 14 bases in the middle. CDR3 residues: CASSQVDDLYTGELFF. In nucleotides, the CDR3 is TGTGCCAGCAGCCAGGTTGACGACTTATACACCGGGGAGCTGTTTTTT.

This clonotype was seen many times. J is TRBJ2-1 and V is TRBV24-1, with a weak D call TRBD1 (7 bases). V lost 4 bases and J lost 9, with 18 bases in between. Germline V lookup: CDR1 KGHDR, CDR2 SFDVKD. The CDR3 spans 15 residues. CDR3 in DNA: TGTGCCACCAGTGACCCCGACAGGGAGGCGAGTGAGCAGTTCTTC. This gives the protein CATSDPDREASEQFF.